This entry lists 5 T cell receptor beta chains sequenced from one sample in a study of CD8 T cells and mutated HIV epitopes. CD8+ T cells were stimulated with peptide plus anti-CD28 and anti-CD49d co-stimulation. The single-cell library used oligo-dT primers with well-specific UMIs, adapting Smart-seq2 and MARS-Seq. Nested PCR used template-switch oligo forward primers and barcoded TCR alpha and beta reverse primers. TCRdb used MiXCR to reprocess the single-cell sequencing reads, holding one entry per CDR3 protein. The table has 450 to 650 distinct CDR3 sequences, more than 45% seen once; the top ten hold over 60%. What these receptors recognize is not known. The starting material was CD8+ T cells from blood cultured with a non-adapted viral peptide, obtained during chronic HIV-1 infection. The subset: CD69+CD137+ cells after non-adapted KY11 peptide stimulation. The source of these receptors is a woman aged 18-29 years with HIV-1 infection.

To note about this clonotype: At one end the junction does not follow the germline gene, possibly because of a read error. This chain links TRBV20-1 with TRBJ2-1; possibly TRBD2 for D (5 bases). The CDR3 runs 14 residues. CDR1 DFQATT and CDR2 SNEGSKA come from the germline V gene (reference sequence). CDR3 nucleotides: TGCAGTGCTAGGGACGGGAACCTCCTCAATGTGCAGTTCTTC. It codes for CSARDGNLLNVQFF.

Only a few counts were recorded for this clonotype. The chain carries TRBV18 and TRBJ1-1; the match to TRBD1 covers 7 bases. The V and J ends lost 6 bases and 5 bases, in that order; junction bases with no gene match: 9. The CDR3 is made up of 14 amino acids. In germline, CDR1 is KGHSH, CDR2 LQKENI. CDR3 amino acids: CASSLQGEETEAFF. The CDR3 DNA sequence: TGTGCCAGCTCGCTCCAGGGGGAGGAGACTGAAGCTTTCTTT.

The V gene is TRBV29-1, the J gene TRBJ1-2; D perhaps matches TRBD1 (6 bases). The CDR3 covers 16 residues. Germline assignment: CDR1 SQVTM and CDR2 ANQGSEA. Deletions cut 6 bases from V and 4 bases from J, with 24 bases between. The CDR3 DNA reads TGCAGCGTGGAGCTACAGGGCCCCTGGGCTTTCTATGGCTACACCTTC. Translating it yields CSVELQGPWAFYGYTF. Based on the CDR3 plus reference TRBV29-1 and TRBJ1-2, the full variable domain is SAVISQKPSRDICQRGTSLTIQCQVDSQVTMMFWYRQQPGQSLTLIATANQGSEATYESGFVIDKFPISRPNLTFSTLTVSNMSPEDSSIYLCSVELQGPWAFYGYTFGSGTRLTVV.

The J gene is TRBJ2-2, the V gene TRBV5-1; 7 bases map to TRBD2. This CDR3 has 16 residues. Per germline, CDR1 SGHRS and CDR2 YFSETQ. V lost 0 bases to trimming and J lost 1 base; unmatched junction nucleotides: 3. The CDR3 spells CASSLDPGGNTGELFF. The CDR3, as DNA: TGCGCCAGCAGCTTGGATCCGGGAGGGAACACCGGGGAGCTGTTTTTT.

This clonotype was found a few times. The V and J genes are TRBV7-6 and TRBJ2-1, with TRBD2 matching over 8 bases. V shed 5 bases and J 5 bases; nucleotides not matched to a gene: 11. CDR3 length equals 16 residues. The V gene's germline CDR1 is SGHVS and CDR2 FNYEAQ. The CDR3 nucleotides are TGTGCCAGCAGCAACGGGGGGGGGTACATACACAATGAGCAGTTCTTC. Residues: CASSNGGGYIHNEQFF.